Here is one TCR beta chain with its context. Its antigen remains unknown. Sequencing in the ViraFEST assay came after antigen-specific CD4+ T cells had been expanded with viral peptide pools, which were used to stimulate PBMC. CD4+ T cell isolation took place after more than eight days of culture. Recipients of the vaccine had no prior SARS-CoV-2 infection and negative nucleocapsid antibodies. On both days 3 and 7, half of the culture medium was replaced with IL-2 medium. Method: immunoSEQ multiplex PCR; TCRdb's copy keeps in-frame clones and lacks some. Of under 85,000 clones in the sample, around four fifths were seen once. Trimming cost V 2 bases and J 3 bases, with 14 bases left between them. CDR1 MNHEY and CDR2 SVGEGT come from the germline V gene. The CDR3 is 15 amino acids. The sample is drawn from a study of vaccination effects on CD4 cells after COVID-19. Findings and limits, study-wide: The authors studied few convalescent patients and collected no early post-infection timepoints.

The chain combines TRBV6-2 or TRBV6-3 with TRBJ2-7; no definite D call. The TCR comes from a human donor who received a COVID-19 vaccine. Sequenced here: CD4+ T cells from PBMCs cultured with HCoV-229E spike peptides, sampled before COVID-19 vaccination. The CDR3 region has the DNA TGTGCCAGCAGTTACGCCGGTCTTGGGATCTACGAGCAGTACGTC. Amino acids: CASSYAGLGIYEQYV.